This entry describes one TCR beta chain. This clone has more than one count but fewer than ten. Its antigen remains undetermined. No much larger clone is present one base from it, and per-base qualities are unavailable. V sheds 5 bases and J sheds 2 bases, leaving 21 bases between their ends. The CDR3 contains 16 residues, cysteine and phenylalanine counted. Only the CDR3 part of the read is kept: 48 bases, read in frame from the first base. The germline V gene provides CDR1 SQVTM and CDR2 ANQGSEA. This sample was taken from a study of a mutant IDH1 vaccine in newly diagnosed glioma (dated by TCRdb to the early 2020s). In the study overall: Patients were given eight vaccinations, in weeks 1, 3, 5, 7, 11, 15, 19 and 23, which matched visits V03 through V10. Vaccination began 4-6 weeks after radiotherapy alone, or alongside temozolomide cycles in the chemotherapy-containing groups. Of the approximately 34 patients who were treated, about 62% were male and around 40% were female, and the mean age was approximately 40 years. Before enrollment, most patients had been given radiochemotherapy with temozolomide as standard therapy, while the rest had received either radiotherapy alone or temozolomide alone. Peripheral blood samples were drawn at six visits, namely V03 (baseline), V05, V07, V10, V12 and V13. For exploratory analyses, fewer than 30 treated patients had longitudinal TCRB deep sequencing done wherever samples were available. On the study overall, not on this receptor specifically: PBMC samples for TCRB deep sequencing were selected based on availability. Changes in the top peripheral T cell clonotypes picked up by TCRB sequencing did not appear to be linked to pseudoprogression. Across multiple MHC alleles, vaccine-induced immune responses were seen in approximately 93% of patients. The authors noted that analyses of patient blood samples could not be reproduced because of sample limitations.

Library preparation was by the immunoSEQ multiplex PCR assay. Rearranged TCR beta chain sequences were amplified using the hsTCRB Kit according to the manufacturer's protocol. TCRB libraries were sequenced on an Illumina MiSeq. The original methods were these. The proprietary platform of the kit vendor was used for demultiplexing, trimming and gene mapping. The clones in this table, taken by TCRdb from immuneACCESS, are in-frame only. Not every clone is retained; where verified, under half of the shortfall comes from an unresolved V gene, and the cause of the rest is unknown. From that table come the V and J calls and clone size; the DNA was used to work out D and trimming. The sample table lists 40,000 to 50,000 clones, roughly 80% of them with a count of one. The ten largest clones take up about 5% of the sample. The time point label for this specimen denotes: week 23, last vaccination. Every vaccine dose consisted of 300 ug of a 20-mer mutant IDH1 peptide in Montanide, administered subcutaneously together with topical imiquimod. Donors had newly diagnosed WHO grade 3 or 4 IDH1-mutant astrocytomas with loss of nuclear ATRX. The samples were drawn from NOA16, a multicentre, single-arm, open-label phase I trial in Germany that tested a mutant IDH1 peptide vaccine in humans for the first time. Genomic DNA for TCRB sequencing was extracted from EDTA blood using the DNeasy Blood and Tissue Kit.

This specimen consisted of PBMCs, obtained from a glioma patient whose treatment included an IDH1 peptide vaccine. The chain joins TRBV29-1 to TRBJ1-2, with TRBD1 as a weak D call on 5 bases. This sequence was found in a man aged 45 to 65 with glioma. The DNA sequence is as follows: TGCAGCGTTCTCCCGGAGAGAGGGGTCCCAAACTATGGCTACACCTTC. This encodes CSVLPERGVPNYGYTF.